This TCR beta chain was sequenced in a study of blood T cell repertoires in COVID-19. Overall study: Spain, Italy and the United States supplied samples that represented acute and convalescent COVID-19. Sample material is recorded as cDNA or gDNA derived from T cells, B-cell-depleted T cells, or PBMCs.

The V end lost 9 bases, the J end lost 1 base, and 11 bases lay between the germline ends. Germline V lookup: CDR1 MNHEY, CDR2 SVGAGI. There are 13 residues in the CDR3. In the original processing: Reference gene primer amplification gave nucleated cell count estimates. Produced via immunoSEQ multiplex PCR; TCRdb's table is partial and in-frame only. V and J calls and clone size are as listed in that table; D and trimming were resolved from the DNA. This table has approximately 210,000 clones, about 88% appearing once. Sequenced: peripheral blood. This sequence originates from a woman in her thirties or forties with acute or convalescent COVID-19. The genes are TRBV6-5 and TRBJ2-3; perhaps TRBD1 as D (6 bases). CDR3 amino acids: CASEQGGTDTQYF. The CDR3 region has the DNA TGTGCCAGTGAACAGGGCGGCACAGATACGCAGTATTTT.